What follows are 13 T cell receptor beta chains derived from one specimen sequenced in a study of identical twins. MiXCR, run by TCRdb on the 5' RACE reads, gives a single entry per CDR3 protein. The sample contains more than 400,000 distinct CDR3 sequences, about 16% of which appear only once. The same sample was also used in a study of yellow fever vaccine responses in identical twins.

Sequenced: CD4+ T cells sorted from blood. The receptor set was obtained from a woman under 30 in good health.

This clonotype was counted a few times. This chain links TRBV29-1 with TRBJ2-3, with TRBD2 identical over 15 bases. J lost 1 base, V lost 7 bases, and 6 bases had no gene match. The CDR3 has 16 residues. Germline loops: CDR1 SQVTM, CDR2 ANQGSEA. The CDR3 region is CSAGLAGGPGTDTQYF. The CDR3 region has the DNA TGCAGCGCTGGACTAGCGGGAGGGCCGGGCACAGATACGCAGTATTTT.

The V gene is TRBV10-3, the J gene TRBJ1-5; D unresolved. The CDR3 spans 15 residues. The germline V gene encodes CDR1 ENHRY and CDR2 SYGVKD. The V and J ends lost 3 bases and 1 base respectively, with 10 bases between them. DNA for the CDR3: TGTGCCATCAGTGAACGGGGAGCCAGCAATCAGCCCCAGCATTTT. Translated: CAISERGASNQPQHF.

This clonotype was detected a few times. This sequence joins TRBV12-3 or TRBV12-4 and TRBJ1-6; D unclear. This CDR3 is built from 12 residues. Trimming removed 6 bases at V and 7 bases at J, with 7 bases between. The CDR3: CASRVGNSPLHF. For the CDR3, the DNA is TGTGCCAGCAGGGTGGGGAATTCACCCCTCCACTTT.

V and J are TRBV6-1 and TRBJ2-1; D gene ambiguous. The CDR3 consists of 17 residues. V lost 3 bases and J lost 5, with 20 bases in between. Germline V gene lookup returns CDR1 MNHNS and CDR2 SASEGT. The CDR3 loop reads CASSDLFGPAFDNEQFF. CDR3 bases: TGTGCCAGCAGTGATTTGTTTGGCCCAGCTTTTGACAATGAGCAGTTCTTC.

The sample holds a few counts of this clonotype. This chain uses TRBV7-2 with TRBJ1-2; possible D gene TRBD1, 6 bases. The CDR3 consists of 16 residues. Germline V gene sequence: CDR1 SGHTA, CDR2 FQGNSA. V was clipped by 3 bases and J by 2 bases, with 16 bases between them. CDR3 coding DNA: TGTGCCAGCAGCTTGGTGGGCGGACAGAGAAACTATGGCTACACCTTC. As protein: CASSLVGGQRNYGYTF.

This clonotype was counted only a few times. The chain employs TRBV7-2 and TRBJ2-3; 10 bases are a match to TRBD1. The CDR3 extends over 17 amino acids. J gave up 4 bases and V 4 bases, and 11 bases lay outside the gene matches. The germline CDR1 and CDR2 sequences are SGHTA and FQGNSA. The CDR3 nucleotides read TGTGCCAGCAGCTACCCCTACGGGACAGGGGCTTCAGATACGCAGTATTTT. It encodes CASSYPYGTGASDTQYF.

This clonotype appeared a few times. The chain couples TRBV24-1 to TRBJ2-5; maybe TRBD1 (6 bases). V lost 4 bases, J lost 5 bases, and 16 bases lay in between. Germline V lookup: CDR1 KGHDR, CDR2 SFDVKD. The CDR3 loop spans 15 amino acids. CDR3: CATSESTGLGETQYF. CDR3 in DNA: TGTGCCACCAGTGAGTCTACAGGGTTGGGGGAGACCCAGTACTTC.

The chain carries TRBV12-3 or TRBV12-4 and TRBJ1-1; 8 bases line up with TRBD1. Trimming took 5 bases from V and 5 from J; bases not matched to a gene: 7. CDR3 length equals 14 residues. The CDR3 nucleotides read TGTGCCAGCAGTCCCGGGACAGGACTGACTGAAGCTTTCTTT. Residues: CASSPGTGLTEAFF.

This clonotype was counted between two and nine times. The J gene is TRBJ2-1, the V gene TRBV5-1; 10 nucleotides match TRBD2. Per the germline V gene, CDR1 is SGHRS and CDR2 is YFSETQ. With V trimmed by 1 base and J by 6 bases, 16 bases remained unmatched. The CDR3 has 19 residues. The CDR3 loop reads CASSLLAGGSYGTGNEQFF. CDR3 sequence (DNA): TGCGCCAGCAGCTTGTTAGCGGGAGGTTCTTATGGAACGGGCAATGAGCAGTTCTTC.

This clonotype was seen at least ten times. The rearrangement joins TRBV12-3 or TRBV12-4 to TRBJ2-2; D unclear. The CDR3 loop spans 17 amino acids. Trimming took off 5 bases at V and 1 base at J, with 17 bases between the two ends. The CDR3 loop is CASSPRLGPKNTGELFF. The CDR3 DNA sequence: TGTGCCAGCAGTCCTCGTTTAGGGCCTAAGAACACCGGGGAGCTGTTTTTT.

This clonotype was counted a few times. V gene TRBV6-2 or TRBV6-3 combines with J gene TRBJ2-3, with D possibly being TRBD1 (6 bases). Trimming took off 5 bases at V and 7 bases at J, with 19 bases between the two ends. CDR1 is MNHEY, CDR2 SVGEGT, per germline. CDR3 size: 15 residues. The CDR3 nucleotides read TGTGCCAGCAGTACTAGGGGGAGACGCGCAAATACGCAGTATTTT. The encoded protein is CASSTRGRRANTQYF.

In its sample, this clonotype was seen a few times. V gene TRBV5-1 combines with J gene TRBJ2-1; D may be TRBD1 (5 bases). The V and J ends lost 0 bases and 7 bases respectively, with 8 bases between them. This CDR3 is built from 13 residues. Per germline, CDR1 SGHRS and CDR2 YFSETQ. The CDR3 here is CASSLGQPNEQFF. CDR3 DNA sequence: TGCGCCAGCAGCTTGGGACAGCCTAATGAGCAGTTCTTC.

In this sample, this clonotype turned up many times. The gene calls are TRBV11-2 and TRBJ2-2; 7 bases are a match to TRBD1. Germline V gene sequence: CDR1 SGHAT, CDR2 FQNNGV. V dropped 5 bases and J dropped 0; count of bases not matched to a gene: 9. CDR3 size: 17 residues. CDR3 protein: CASSPRGLGANTGELFF. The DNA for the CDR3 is TGTGCCAGCAGCCCTAGGGGGCTGGGCGCGAACACCGGGGAGCTGTTTTTT.